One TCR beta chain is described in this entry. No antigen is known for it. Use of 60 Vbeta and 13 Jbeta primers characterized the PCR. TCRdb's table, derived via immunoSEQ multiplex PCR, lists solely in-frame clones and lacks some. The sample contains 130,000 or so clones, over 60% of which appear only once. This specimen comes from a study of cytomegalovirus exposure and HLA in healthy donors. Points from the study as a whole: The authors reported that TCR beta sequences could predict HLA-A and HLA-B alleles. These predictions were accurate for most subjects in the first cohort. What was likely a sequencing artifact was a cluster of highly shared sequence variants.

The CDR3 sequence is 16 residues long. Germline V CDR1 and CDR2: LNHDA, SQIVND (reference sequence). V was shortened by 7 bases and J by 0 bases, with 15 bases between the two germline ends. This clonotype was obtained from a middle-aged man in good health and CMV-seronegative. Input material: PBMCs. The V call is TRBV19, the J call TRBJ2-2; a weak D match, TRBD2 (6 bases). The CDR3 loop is CASTRKLAPNTGELFF. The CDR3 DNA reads TGTGCCAGTACTAGAAAACTAGCCCCGAACACCGGGGAGCTGTTTTTT.